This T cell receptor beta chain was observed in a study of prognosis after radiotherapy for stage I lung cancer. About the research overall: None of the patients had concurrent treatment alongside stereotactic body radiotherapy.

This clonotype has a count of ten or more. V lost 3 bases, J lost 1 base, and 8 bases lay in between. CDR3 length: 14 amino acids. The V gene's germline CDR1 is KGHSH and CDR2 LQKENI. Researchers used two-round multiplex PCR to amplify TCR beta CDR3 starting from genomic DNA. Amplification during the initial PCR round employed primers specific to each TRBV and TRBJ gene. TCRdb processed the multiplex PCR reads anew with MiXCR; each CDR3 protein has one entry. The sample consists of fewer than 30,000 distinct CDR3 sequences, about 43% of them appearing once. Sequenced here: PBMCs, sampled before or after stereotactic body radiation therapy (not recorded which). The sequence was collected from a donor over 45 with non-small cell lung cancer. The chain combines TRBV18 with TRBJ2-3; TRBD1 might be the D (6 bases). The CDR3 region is CASSPRQGTDTQYF. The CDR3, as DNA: TGTGCCAGCTCACCTAGACAGGGCACAGATACGCAGTATTTT. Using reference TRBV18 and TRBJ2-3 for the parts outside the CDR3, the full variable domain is NAGVMQNPRHLVRRRGQEARLRCSPMKGHSHVYWYRQLPEEGLKFMVYLQKENIIDESGMPKERFSAEFPKEGPSILRIQQVVRGDSAAYFCASSPRQGTDTQYFGPGTRLTVL.